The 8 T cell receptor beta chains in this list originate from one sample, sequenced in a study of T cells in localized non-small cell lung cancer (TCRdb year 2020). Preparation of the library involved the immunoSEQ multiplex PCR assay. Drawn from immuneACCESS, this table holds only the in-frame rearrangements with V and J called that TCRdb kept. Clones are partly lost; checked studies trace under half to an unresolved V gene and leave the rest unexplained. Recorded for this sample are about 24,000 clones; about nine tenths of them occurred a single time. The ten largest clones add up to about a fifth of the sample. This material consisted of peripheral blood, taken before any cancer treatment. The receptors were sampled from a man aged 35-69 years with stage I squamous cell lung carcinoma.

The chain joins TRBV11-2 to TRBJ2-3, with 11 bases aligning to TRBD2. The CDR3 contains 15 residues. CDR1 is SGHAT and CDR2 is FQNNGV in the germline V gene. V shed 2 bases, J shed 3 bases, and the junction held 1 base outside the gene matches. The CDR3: CASSLTSGGTDTQYF. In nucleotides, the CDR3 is TGTGCCAGCAGCTTAACTAGCGGGGGTACAGATACGCAGTATTTT.

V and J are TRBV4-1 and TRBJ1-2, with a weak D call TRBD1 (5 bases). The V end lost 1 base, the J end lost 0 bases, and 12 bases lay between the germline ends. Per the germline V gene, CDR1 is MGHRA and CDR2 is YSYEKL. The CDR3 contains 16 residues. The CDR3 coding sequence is TGCGCCAGCAGCCAAGTTCCTCAGGGAACTAACTATGGCTACACCTTC. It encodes CASSQVPQGTNYGYTF.

The CDR3 bases are TGCGCCAGCAGCTGGGATGGGGGCGTCAATCAGCCCCAGCATTTT. Translated: CASSWDGGVNQPQHF. The rearrangement uses TRBV5-1 and TRBJ1-5; D possibly corresponds to TRBD1 (6 bases). Germline V CDR1 and CDR2: SGHRS, YFSETQ. Trimming took 3 bases from V and 3 from J, leaving 13 bases between them. The CDR3 is 15 amino acids.

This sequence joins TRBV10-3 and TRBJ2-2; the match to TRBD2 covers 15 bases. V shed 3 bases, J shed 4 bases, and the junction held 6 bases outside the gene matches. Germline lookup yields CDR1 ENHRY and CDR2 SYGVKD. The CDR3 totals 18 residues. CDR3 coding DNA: TGTGCCATCAGTGACTGGGGACTAGCGGGGGGTTCCACCGGGGAGCTGTTTTTT. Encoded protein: CAISDWGLAGGSTGELFF.

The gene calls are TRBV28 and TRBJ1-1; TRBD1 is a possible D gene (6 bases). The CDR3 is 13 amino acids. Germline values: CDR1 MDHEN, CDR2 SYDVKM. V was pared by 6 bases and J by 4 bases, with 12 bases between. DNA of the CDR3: TGTGCCAGCAGGGGAACAGGGAGCACTGAAGCTTTCTTT. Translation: CASRGTGSTEAFF.

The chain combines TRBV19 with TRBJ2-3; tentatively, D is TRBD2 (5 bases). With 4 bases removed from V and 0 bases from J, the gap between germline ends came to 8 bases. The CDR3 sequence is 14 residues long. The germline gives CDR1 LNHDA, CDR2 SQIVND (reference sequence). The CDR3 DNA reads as TGTGCCAGTAGTAGGGCTAGCAGCACAGATACGCAGTATTTT. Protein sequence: CASSRASSTDTQYF.

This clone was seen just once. CDR3 in amino acids: CASRGMGAVSYEQYF. The CDR3 bases are TGTGCCAGCAGGGGGATGGGGGCCGTGTCCTACGAGCAGTACTTC. The genes are TRBV2 and TRBJ2-7, with a weak D call TRBD1 (6 bases). CDR3 length equals 15 residues. Trimming pared 6 bases from V and 1 base from J, leaving 16 bases between. In germline, CDR1 is SNHLY, CDR2 FYNNEI.

The chain's CDR3 is CASSFTSGGANEQFF. The CDR3 coding sequence is TGTGCCAGCAGCTTTACTAGCGGGGGGGCCAATGAGCAGTTCTTC. J is TRBJ2-1 and V is TRBV7-9, with 13 nucleotides matching TRBD2. CDR1 is SEHNR and CDR2 is FQNEAQ in the germline V gene (reference sequence). Trimming removed 3 bases from V and 6 bases from J; junction bases left unmatched: 2. The length of the CDR3 is 15 residues.